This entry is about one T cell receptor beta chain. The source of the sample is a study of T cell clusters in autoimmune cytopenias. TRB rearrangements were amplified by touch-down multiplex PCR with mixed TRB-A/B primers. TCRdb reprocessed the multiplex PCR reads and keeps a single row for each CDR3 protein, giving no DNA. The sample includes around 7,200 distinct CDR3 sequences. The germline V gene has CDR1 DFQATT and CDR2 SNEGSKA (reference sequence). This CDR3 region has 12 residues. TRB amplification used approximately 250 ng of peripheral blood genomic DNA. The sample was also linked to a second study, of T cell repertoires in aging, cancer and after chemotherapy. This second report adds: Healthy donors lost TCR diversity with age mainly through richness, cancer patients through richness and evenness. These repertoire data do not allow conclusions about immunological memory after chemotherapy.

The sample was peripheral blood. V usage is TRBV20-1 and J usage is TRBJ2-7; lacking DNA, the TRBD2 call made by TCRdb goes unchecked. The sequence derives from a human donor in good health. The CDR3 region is CSARRADYEQYF.